This entry lists 21 T cell receptor beta chains sequenced from one sample in a study of CD8+ T cells in alopecia areata (dated by TCRdb to 2016 to 2019). What this sample's time point label stands for: baseline before oral tofacitinib. Library preparation used the immunoSEQ multiplex PCR assay. For TCR sequencing, RNA was extracted from every sample and reverse transcribed into cDNA to serve as template. This is the immuneACCESS table as TCRdb keeps it, with only in-frame sequences that have V and J called. A part of the clones is gone; compared with another copy, unresolved V genes explain less than half, and the rest is unexplained. This sample is represented by 200,000 to 250,000 clones; 50% to 60% of them were singletons. The top ten clones comprise approximately 0.5% of the sample. Sequenced material: CD4+ T cells sorted from blood, taken at week 0. All receptors come from a human donor with alopecia areata.

This clone was seen more than once but under ten times. The genes are TRBV2 and TRBJ2-4, with TRBD1 matching 7 bases. Per the germline V gene, CDR1 is SNHLY and CDR2 is FYNNEI. Losses at the gene ends were 4 bases for V and 6 bases for J; bases not matched to a gene: 3. This CDR3 is built from 13 residues. The CDR3 protein is CASSGQGRNIQYF. CDR3 nucleotides: TGTGCCAGCAGTGGACAGGGAAGAAACATTCAGTACTTC.

This clone was seen a single time. The rearrangement uses TRBV6-5 and TRBJ2-4; D not resolved. This CDR3 has 13 residues. Per the germline V gene, CDR1 is MNHEY and CDR2 is SVGAGI. Trimming pared 10 bases from V and 0 bases from J, leaving 10 bases between. CDR3: CATSDLAKNIQYF. Here the CDR3 DNA reads TGTGCCACTTCGGACCTAGCCAAAAACATTCAGTACTTC.

The rearrangement uses TRBV29-1 and TRBJ2-7, with TRBD1 as a possible D gene (5 bases). CDR3 length: 13 residues. V lost 0 bases and J 6 bases, leaving 12 bases between the germline ends. CDR1 and CDR2 from the germline V gene are SQVTM and ANQGSEA. The CDR3 spells CSVEDRVESEQYF. The CDR3 DNA reads as TGCAGCGTTGAAGACAGGGTAGAAAGCGAGCAGTACTTC.

The J gene is TRBJ2-7, the V gene TRBV11-2; unclear D gene. Deletions cut 4 bases from V and 2 bases from J, with 15 bases between. The CDR3 has 15 residues. Germline V CDR1 and CDR2: SGHAT, FQNNGV. The CDR3 loop is CASSSLRAATYEQYF. The CDR3 DNA reads TGTGCCAGCAGCTCCCTCCGGGCCGCAACCTACGAGCAGTACTTC.

This clone occurred a few times. The rearrangement uses TRBV7-9 and TRBJ1-4; perhaps TRBD1 as D (5 bases). CDR1 and CDR2 from the germline V gene are SEHNR and FQNEAQ (reference sequence). V lost 1 base and J 3 bases, leaving 9 bases between the germline ends. CDR3 size: 15 residues. The CDR3 nucleotides read TGTGCCAGCAGCTTAGTGGCAGGGCCTAATGAAAAACTGTTTTTT. Encoded protein: CASSLVAGPNEKLFF.

The J gene is TRBJ1-6, the V gene TRBV25-1, with 7 nucleotides matching TRBD1. Germline CDR1 MGHDK, CDR2 SYGVNS. Trimming cost V 4 bases and J 10 bases; bases outside gene matches: 10. The length of the CDR3 is 15 residues. CDR3 residues: CASSARDRNFSPLHF. In DNA form, the CDR3 reads TGTGCCAGCAGTGCCCGGGACAGAAATTTCTCACCCCTCCACTTT. The variable domain in full, completed from reference TRBV25-1 and TRBJ1-6, reads EADIYQTPRYLVIGTGKKITLECSQTMGHDKMYWYQQDPGMELHLIHYSYGVNSTEKGDLSSESTVSRIRTEHFPLTLESARPSHTSQYLCASSARDRNFSPLHFGNGTRLTVT.

The chain couples TRBV30 to TRBJ2-7, with no clear D. The germline V gene has CDR1 GTSNPN and CDR2 SVGIG (reference sequence). Trimming removed 3 bases from V and 1 base from J, with 13 bases in between. The CDR3 has 14 residues. CDR3 sequence reads: CAWSVYLGSYEQYF. CDR3 nucleotide sequence: TGTGCCTGGAGCGTCTATCTGGGTTCCTACGAGCAGTACTTC.

V usage is TRBV6-5 and J usage is TRBJ2-1; TRBD2 is a possible D gene (7 bases). This CDR3 region has 11 residues. The germline gives CDR1 MNHEY, CDR2 SVGAGI. Trimming took 5 bases from V and 13 from J, leaving 12 bases between them. The CDR3 sequence is CASSQGTTQFF. The CDR3 DNA is TGTGCCAGCAGTCAGGGGACTACCCAGTTCTTC.

The V and J genes are TRBV6-4 and TRBJ2-2, with 8 bases matching TRBD1. The CDR3 length is 14 residues. V shed 6 bases, J shed 4 bases, and the junction held 4 bases outside the gene matches. Per germline, CDR1 MRHNA and CDR2 SNTAGT. Here the CDR3 reads CASSRDRGTGELFF. CDR3 bases: TGTGCCAGCAGCCGAGACAGGGGCACCGGGGAGCTGTTTTTT.

The genes are TRBV25-1 and TRBJ2-7; no clear D. With 6 bases removed from V and 0 bases from J, the gap between germline ends came to 12 bases. Per germline, CDR1 MGHDK and CDR2 SYGVNS. This CDR3 contains 14 residues. CDR3 sequence reads: CASRDDRRSYEQYF. DNA for the CDR3: TGTGCCAGCAGGGATGATAGACGCTCCTACGAGCAGTACTTC.

The chain's CDR3 is CASRRDEYEAFF. The CDR3, as DNA: TGCGCCAGCCGTCGAGACGAGTATGAAGCTTTCTTT. V and J are TRBV5-1 and TRBJ1-1; D unclear. V lost 7 bases and J 7 bases, leaving 14 bases between the germline ends. The CDR3 loop spans 12 amino acids. Germline V lookup: CDR1 SGHRS, CDR2 YFSETQ.

The chain recombines TRBV7-9 with TRBJ1-2, with D unresolved. V lost 6 bases to trimming and J lost 2 bases, with 13 bases between them. This CDR3 spans 14 amino acids. Per germline, CDR1 SEHNR and CDR2 FQNEAQ (reference sequence). CDR3 in amino acids: CASSLGSRNYGYTF. DNA for the CDR3: TGTGCCAGCAGTCTAGGGTCCAGAAACTATGGCTACACCTTC. Using reference TRBV7-9 and TRBJ1-2 for the parts outside the CDR3, the full variable domain is DTGVSQNPRHKITKRGQNVTFRCDPISEHNRLYWYRQTLGQGPEFLTYFQNEAQLEKSRLLSDRFSAERPKGSFSTLEIQRTEQGDSAMYLCASSLGSRNYGYTFGSGTRLTVV.

The chain recombines TRBV9 with TRBJ1-5; D unclear. Germline V gene lookup returns CDR1 SGDLS and CDR2 YYNGEE. V lost 0 bases, J lost 9 bases, and 7 bases lay in between. The CDR3 loop spans 12 amino acids. CDR3 residues: CASSVAEGPQHF. CDR3 bases: TGTGCCAGCAGCGTAGCTGAGGGGCCCCAGCATTTT. The full variable domain, rest sourced from reference TRBV9 and TRBJ1-5, is DSGVTQTPKHLITATGQRVTLRCSPRSGDLSVYWYQQSLDQGLQFLIQYYNGEERAKGNILERFSAQQFPDLHSELNLSSLELGDSALYFCASSVAEGPQHFGDGTRLSIL.

This clone turned up a few times. The chain carries TRBV19 and TRBJ1-5, with 7 positions matching TRBD1. Looked up from germline, CDR1 is LNHDA and CDR2 is SQIVND (reference sequence). The CDR3 loop spans 15 amino acids. The V and J ends lost 5 bases and 5 bases, in that order; junction bases with no gene match: 9. CDR3 sequence reads: CASSSQTGPYQPQHF. The CDR3 bases are TGTGCCAGTAGTTCCCAGACAGGGCCCTATCAGCCCCAGCATTTT.

This chain links TRBV6-6 with TRBJ2-3; D gene ambiguous. The CDR3 is made up of 13 amino acids. Trimming removed 5 bases from V and 4 bases from J, with 10 bases in between. CDR1 and CDR2 from the germline V gene are MNHNY and SVGAGI (reference sequence). CDR3 loop: CASSLLTADTQYF. CDR3 DNA sequence: TGTGCCAGCAGTCTCCTGACCGCAGATACGCAGTATTTT.

The chain uses TRBV7-2 and TRBJ2-1; D not certain. The germline CDR1 and CDR2 sequences are SGHTA and FQGNSA. This CDR3 spans 12 amino acids. The V and J ends lost 1 base and 6 bases respectively, with 4 bases between them. The CDR3 spells CASSLGANEQFF. CDR3 DNA: TGTGCCAGCAGCTTAGGGGCCAATGAGCAGTTCTTC.

V and J are TRBV5-1 and TRBJ2-2; a weak D match, TRBD1 (6 bases). V gave up 0 bases and J gave up 4 bases, with 10 bases separating them. Germline V lookup: CDR1 SGHRS, CDR2 YFSETQ. This CDR3 region has 15 residues. CDR3 in amino acids: CASSLDREATGELFF. CDR3 nucleotides: TGCGCCAGCAGCTTGGACAGGGAAGCCACCGGGGAGCTGTTTTTT.

The chain has TRBV9 and TRBJ1-2; the D gene is possibly TRBD1 (5 bases). Trimming stripped 3 bases from V and 4 bases from J, with 10 bases between. Germline V gene lookup returns CDR1 SGDLS and CDR2 YYNGEE. The CDR3 loop spans 13 amino acids. The CDR3 nucleotides are TGTGCCAGCAGCGCAAGGGGCCTCTATGGCTACACCTTC. Translated, it gives CASSARGLYGYTF.

The chain recombines TRBV10-3 with TRBJ1-4; 8 bases fit TRBD1. The CDR3 runs 15 residues. CDR1 ENHRY and CDR2 SYGVKD come from the germline V gene. V lost 5 bases, J lost 8 bases, and 10 bases stayed unmatched. The CDR3 sequence: CAISSGQGGVEKLFF. In DNA, the CDR3 is TGTGCCATCAGTTCAGGACAGGGTGGAGTCGAAAAACTGTTTTTT.

CDR3 bases: TGCGCCAGCAGCTCCGGGACAGGATACCAAGAGACCCAGTACTTC. Residues: CASSSGTGYQETQYF. This chain uses TRBV5-1 with TRBJ2-5, with 8 bases aligning to TRBD1. V lost 3 bases to trimming and J lost 0 bases; unmatched junction nucleotides: 4. The CDR3 contains 15 residues. Germline CDR1 and CDR2: SGHRS and YFSETQ.

The chain has TRBV28 and TRBJ1-6; D perhaps matches TRBD1 (6 bases). The V and J ends lost 5 bases and 6 bases respectively, with 14 bases between them. The CDR3 extends over 15 amino acids. Germline V gene data show CDR1 as MDHEN and CDR2 as SYDVKM. The CDR3 DNA reads TGTGCCAGCAGTCCCCCAGGGGTCGCTAATTCACCCCTCCACTTT. It specifies CASSPPGVANSPLHF.